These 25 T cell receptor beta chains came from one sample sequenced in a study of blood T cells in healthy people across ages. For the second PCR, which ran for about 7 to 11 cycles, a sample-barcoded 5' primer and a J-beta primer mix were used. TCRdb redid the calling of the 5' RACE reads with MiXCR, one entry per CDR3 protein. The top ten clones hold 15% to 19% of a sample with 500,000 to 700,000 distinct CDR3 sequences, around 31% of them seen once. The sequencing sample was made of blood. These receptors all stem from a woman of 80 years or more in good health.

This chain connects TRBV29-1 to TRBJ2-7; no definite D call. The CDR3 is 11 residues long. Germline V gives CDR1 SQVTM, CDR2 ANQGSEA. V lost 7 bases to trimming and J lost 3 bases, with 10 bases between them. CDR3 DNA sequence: TGCAGCGCCGGACGCGTCTACGAGCAGTACTTC. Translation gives CSAGRVYEQYF.

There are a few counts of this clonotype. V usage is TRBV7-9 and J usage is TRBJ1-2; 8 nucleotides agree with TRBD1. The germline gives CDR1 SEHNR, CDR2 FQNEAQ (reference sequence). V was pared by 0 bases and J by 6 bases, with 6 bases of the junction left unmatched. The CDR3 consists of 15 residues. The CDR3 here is CASSLASTGGDGYTF. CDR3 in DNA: TGTGCCAGCAGCTTAGCATCAACAGGGGGAGATGGCTACACCTTC.

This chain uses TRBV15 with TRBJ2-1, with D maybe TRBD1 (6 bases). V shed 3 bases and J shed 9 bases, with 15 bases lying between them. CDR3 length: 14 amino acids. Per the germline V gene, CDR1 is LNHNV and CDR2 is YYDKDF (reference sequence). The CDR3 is CATSSPLVRGEQFF. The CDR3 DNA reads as TGTGCCACCAGCAGCCCCCTCGTCAGGGGTGAGCAGTTCTTC.

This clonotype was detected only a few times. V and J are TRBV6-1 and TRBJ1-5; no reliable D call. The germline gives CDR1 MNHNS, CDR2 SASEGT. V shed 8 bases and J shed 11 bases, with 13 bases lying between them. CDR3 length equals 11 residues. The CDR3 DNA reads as TGTGCCAGCGCCCTTGATTCGGCCCAGCATTTT. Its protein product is CASALDSAQHF.

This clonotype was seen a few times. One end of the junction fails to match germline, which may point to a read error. CDR3 sequence reads: CSTRDTGVNEQYF. The CDR3, as DNA: TGCAGTACTAGAGACACAGGGGTTAACGAGCAGTACTTC. This chain connects TRBV20-1 to TRBJ2-7; 7 bases agree with TRBD1. Germline V gene lookup returns CDR1 DFQATT and CDR2 SNEGSKA (reference sequence). This CDR3 contains 13 residues.

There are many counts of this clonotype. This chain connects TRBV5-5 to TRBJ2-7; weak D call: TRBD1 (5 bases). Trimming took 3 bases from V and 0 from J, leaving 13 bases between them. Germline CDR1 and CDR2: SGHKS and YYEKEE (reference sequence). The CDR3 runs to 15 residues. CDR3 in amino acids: CASSSFFQGSYEQYF. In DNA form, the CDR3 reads TGTGCCAGCAGCTCTTTTTTTCAGGGCTCCTACGAGCAGTACTTC. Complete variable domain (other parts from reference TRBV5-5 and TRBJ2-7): DAGVTQSPTHLIKTRGQQVTLRCSPISGHKSVSWYQQVLGQGPQFIFQYYEKEERGRGNFPDRFSARQFPNYSSELNVNALLLGDSALYLCASSSFFQGSYEQYFGPGTRLTVT.

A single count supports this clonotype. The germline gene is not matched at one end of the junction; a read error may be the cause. CDR3 amino acids: CAGSLDWDPSSYEQYF. The CDR3 nucleotides read TGTGCCGGCAGCTTAGATTGGGACCCTAGCTCCTACGAGCAGTACTTC. V gene TRBV7-9 combines with J gene TRBJ2-7, with D perhaps matching TRBD1 or TRBD2 (5 bases each). The CDR3 has 16 amino acids. Germline lookup yields CDR1 SEHNR and CDR2 FQNEAQ (reference sequence). The full variable domain, in which reference TRBV7-9 and TRBJ2-7 provide the parts outside the CDR3, is DTGVSQNPRHKITKRGQNVTFRCDPISEHNRLYWYRQTLGQGPEFLTYFQNEAQLEKSRLLSDRFSAERPKGSFSTLEIQRTEQGDSAMYLCAGSLDWDPSSYEQYFGPGTRLTVT.

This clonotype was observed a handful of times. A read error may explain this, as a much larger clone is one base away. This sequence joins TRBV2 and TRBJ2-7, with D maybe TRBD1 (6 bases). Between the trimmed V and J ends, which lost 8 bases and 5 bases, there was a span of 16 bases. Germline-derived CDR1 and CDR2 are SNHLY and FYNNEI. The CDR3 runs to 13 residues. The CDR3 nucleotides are TGTGCCAGCGAGGGCAGGGGAATCGACGAGCAGTACTTC. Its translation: CASEGRGIDEQYF.

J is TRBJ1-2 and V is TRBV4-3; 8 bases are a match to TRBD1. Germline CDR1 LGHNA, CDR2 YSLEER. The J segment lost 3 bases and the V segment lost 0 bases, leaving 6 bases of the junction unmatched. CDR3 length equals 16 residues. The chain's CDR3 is CASSQDWDRCYYGYTF. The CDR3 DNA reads TGCGCCAGCAGCCAAGATTGGGACAGGTGTTACTATGGCTACACCTTC.

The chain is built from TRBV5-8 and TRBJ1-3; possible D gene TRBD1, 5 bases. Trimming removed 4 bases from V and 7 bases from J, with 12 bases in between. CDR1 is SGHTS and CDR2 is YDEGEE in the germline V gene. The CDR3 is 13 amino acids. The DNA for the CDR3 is TGTGCCAGCAGCGGAAACCGGGGGAACACCATATATTTT. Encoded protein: CASSGNRGNTIYF.

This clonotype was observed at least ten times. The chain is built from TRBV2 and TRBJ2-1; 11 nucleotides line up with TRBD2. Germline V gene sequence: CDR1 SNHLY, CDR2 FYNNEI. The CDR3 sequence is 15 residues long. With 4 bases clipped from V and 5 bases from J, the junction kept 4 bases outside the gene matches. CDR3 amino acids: CASSGRLAGHNEQFF. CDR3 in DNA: TGTGCCAGCAGTGGCCGACTAGCGGGGCACAATGAGCAGTTCTTC.

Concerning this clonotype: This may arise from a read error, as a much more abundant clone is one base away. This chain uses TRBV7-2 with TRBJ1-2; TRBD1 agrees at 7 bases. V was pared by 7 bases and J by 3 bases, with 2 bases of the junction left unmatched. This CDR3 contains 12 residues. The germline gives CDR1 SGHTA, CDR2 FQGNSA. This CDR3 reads CASTGGDYGYTF. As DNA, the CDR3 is TGTGCCAGCACAGGGGGTGACTATGGCTACACCTTC.

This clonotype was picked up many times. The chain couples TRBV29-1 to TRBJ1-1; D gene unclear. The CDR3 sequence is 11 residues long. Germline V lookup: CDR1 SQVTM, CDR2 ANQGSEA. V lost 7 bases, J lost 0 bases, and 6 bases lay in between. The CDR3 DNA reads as TGCAGCGGAACAGTGAACACTGAAGCTTTCTTT. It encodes CSGTVNTEAFF.

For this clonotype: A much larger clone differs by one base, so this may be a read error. This CDR3 reads CASSYSTGLYNEQYF. As DNA, the CDR3 is TGTGCCAGCAGTTACTCGACAGGGCTCTACAATGAGCAGTACTTC. The chain joins TRBV6-5 to TRBJ2-1; 7 bases match TRBD1. The end of the DNA fits TRBJ2-7 better, so the J call may be wrong. The CDR3 is 15 residues long. The germline V gene encodes CDR1 MNHEY and CDR2 SVGAGI.

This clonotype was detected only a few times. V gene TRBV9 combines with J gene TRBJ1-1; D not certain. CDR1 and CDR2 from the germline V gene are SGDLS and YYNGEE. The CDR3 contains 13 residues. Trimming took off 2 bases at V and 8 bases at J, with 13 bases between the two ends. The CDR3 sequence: CASSVRAAGEAFF. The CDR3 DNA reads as TGTGCCAGCAGCGTCCGGGCGGCGGGGGAAGCTTTCTTT.

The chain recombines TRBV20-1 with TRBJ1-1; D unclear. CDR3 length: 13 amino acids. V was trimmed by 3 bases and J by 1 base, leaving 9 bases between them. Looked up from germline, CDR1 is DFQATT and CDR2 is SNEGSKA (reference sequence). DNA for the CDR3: TGCAGTGCTAGGACGCTATGGAACACTGAAGCTTTCTTT. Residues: CSARTLWNTEAFF.

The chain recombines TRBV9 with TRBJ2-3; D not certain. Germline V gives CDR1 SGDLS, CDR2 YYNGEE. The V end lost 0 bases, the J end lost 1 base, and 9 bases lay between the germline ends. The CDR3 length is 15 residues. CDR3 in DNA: TGTGCCAGCAGCGTAGAGACGGCGGGCACAGATACGCAGTATTTT. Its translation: CASSVETAGTDTQYF.

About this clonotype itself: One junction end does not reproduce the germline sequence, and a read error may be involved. The CDR3 nucleotides read TGTGCCGGCAGCTTAGTCGACAGGGGGCGTGAGACCCAGTACTTC. The encoded protein is CAGSLVDRGRETQYF. This rearrangement joins TRBV7-2 to TRBJ2-7, with 10 bases matching TRBD1. The J call may be wrong; the DNA end is better matched by TRBJ2-5. Germline V gene lookup returns CDR1 SGHTA and CDR2 FQGNSA. The CDR3 is 15 amino acids.

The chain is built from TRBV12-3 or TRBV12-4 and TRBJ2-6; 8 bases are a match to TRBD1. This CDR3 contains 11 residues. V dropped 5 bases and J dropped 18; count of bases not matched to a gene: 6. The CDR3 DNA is TGTGCCAGCAGTGACAGGGGCCGTGGGACTTTC. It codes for CASSDRGRGTF.

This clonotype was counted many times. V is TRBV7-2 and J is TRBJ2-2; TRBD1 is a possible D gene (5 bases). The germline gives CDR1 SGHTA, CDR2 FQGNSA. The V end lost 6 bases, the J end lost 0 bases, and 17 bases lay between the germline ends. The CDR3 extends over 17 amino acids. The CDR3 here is CASSRGWGDTNTGELFF. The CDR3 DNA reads TGTGCCAGCAGTCGTGGGTGGGGCGATACGAACACCGGGGAGCTGTTTTTT. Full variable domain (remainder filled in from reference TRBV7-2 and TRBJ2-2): GAGVSQSPSNKVTEKGKDVELRCDPISGHTALYWYRQSLGQGLEFLIYFQGNSAPDKSGLPSDRFSAERTGGSVSTLTIQRTQQEDSAVYLCASSRGWGDTNTGELFFGEGSRLTVL.

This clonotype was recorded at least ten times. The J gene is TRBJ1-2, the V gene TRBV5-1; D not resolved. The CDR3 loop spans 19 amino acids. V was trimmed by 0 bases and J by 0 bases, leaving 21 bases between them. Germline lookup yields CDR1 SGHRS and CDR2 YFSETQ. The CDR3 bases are TGCGCCAGCAGCTTGGATGGCCCTGCTGGGCCTAGAGCTAACTATGGCTACACCTTC. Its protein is CASSLDGPAGPRANYGYTF.

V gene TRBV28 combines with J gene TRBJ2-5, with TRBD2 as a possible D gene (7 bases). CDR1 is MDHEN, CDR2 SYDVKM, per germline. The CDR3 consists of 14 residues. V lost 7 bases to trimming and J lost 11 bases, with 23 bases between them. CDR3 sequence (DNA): TGTGCCAGCACCAGCGGGACACCGAGAAATGAGCAGTACTTC. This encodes CASTSGTPRNEQYF.

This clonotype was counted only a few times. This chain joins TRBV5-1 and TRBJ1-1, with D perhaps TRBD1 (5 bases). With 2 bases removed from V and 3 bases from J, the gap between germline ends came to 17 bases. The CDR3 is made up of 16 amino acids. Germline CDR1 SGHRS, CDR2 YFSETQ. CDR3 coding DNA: TGCGCCAGCAGCTTAGCGGTCGGGGGTAGGGACACTGAAGCTTTCTTT. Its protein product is CASSLAVGGRDTEAFF.

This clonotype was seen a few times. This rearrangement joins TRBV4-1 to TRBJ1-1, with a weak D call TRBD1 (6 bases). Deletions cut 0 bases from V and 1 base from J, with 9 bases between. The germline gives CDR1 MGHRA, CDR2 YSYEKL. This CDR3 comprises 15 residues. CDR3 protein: CASSQEGAANTEAFF. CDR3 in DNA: TGCGCCAGCAGCCAAGAGGGGGCAGCGAACACTGAAGCTTTCTTT.

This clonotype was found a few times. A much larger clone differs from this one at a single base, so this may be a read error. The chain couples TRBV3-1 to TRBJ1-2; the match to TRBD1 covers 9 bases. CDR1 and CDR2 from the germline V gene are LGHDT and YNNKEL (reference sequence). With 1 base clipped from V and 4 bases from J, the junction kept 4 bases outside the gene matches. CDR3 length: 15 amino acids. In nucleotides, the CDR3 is TGTGCCAGCAGCCAAGGGACAGGGGCTCTCTATGGCTACACCTTC. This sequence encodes CASSQGTGALYGYTF.